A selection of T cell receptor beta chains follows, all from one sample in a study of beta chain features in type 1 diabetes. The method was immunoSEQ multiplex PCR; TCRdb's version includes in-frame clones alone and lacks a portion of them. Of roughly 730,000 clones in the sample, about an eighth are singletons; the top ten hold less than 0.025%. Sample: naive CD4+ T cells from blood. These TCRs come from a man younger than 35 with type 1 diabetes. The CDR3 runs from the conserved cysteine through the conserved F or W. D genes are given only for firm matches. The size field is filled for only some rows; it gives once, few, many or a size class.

cdr3_aa: CASSSVGRQYSEQFF; cdr3_nt: TGTGCCAGCAGTTCTGTGGGACGGCAGTACTCTGAGCAGTTCTTC; d_call: -; clone_size: few; v_call: TRBV28; j_call: TRBJ2-1
cdr3_aa: CAWSVASEQYF; cdr3_nt: TGTGCCTGGAGTGTAGCATCCGAGCAGTACTTC; d_call: -; clone_size: few; v_call: TRBV30; j_call: TRBJ2-7
cdr3_aa: CAWSTGGGSNQPQHF; cdr3_nt: TGTGCCTGGAGTACGGGGGGCGGGAGCAATCAGCCCCAGCATTTT; d_call: -; clone_size: -; v_call: TRBV30; j_call: TRBJ1-5
cdr3_aa: CASSKGGGPDTQYF; cdr3_nt: TGTGCCAGCTCCAAGGGCGGGGGACCAGATACGCAGTATTTT; d_call: TRBD2; clone_size: once; v_call: TRBV7-9; j_call: TRBJ2-3
cdr3_aa: CASSTTLRTPKSNEQFF; cdr3_nt: TGTGCCAGTAGTACTACCCTCAGGACCCCCAAGAGCAATGAGCAGTTCTTC; d_call: -; clone_size: -; v_call: TRBV19; j_call: TRBJ2-1
cdr3_aa: CAISGQHSGNTIYF; cdr3_nt: TGTGCCATCAGTGGGCAGCACTCTGGAAACACCATATATTTT; d_call: -; clone_size: few; v_call: TRBV10-3; j_call: TRBJ1-3
cdr3_aa: CSVEGRTSYEQYF; cdr3_nt: TGCAGCGTTGAGGGCAGGACCTCCTACGAGCAGTACTTC; d_call: -; clone_size: -; v_call: TRBV29-1; j_call: TRBJ2-7
cdr3_aa: CASSQTGGVSPPQHF; cdr3_nt: TGCGCCAGCAGCCAGACGGGCGGGGTCTCCCCGCCCCAGCATTTT; d_call: -; clone_size: -; v_call: TRBV4-1; j_call: TRBJ1-5
cdr3_aa: CAISESPGESAEAFF; cdr3_nt: TGTGCCATCAGTGAATCCCCGGGGGAGTCCGCTGAAGCTTTCTTT; d_call: -; clone_size: -; v_call: TRBV10-3; j_call: TRBJ1-1
cdr3_aa: CASSLWTGRGWPEAFF; cdr3_nt: TGTGCCAGCAGCTTGTGGACCGGGCGGGGGTGGCCTGAAGCTTTCTTT; d_call: -; clone_size: -; v_call: TRBV5-4; j_call: TRBJ1-1
cdr3_aa: CASSEGGNYGYTF; cdr3_nt: TGTGCCAGCAGCGAGGGGGGGAACTATGGCTACACCTTC; d_call: -; clone_size: -; v_call: TRBV7-8; j_call: TRBJ1-2
cdr3_aa: CASTILAGAGELFF; cdr3_nt: TGTGCCAGCACCATACTAGCGGGGGCCGGGGAGCTGTTTTTT; d_call: TRBD2; clone_size: -; v_call: TRBV5-4; j_call: TRBJ2-2
cdr3_aa: CATSRVTGGYEQYF; cdr3_nt: TGTGCCACCAGCAGGGTAACCGGTGGCTACGAGCAGTACTTC; d_call: -; clone_size: -; v_call: TRBV15; j_call: TRBJ2-7